This TCR beta chain was obtained from a study of T cells in Graves' hyperthyroidism and ophthalmopathy. The V and J ends lost 10 bases and 1 base respectively, with 13 bases between them. Per the germline V gene, CDR1 is ENHRY and CDR2 is SYGVKD. CDR3 length: 13 amino acids. The source material, RNA transcripts, was used to amplify TCR beta CDR3 regions. TCR CDR3 underwent first-round RT-PCR with the HTBI primer set. In TCRdb, the multiplex PCR reads were re-called with MiXCR into one record per CDR3 protein. The data contain approximately 380,000 distinct CDR3 sequences, less than 20% of them singletons. This clonotype was detected only a few times.

Source material: blood. The chain couples TRBV10-3 to TRBJ1-1; D not certain. The clonotype was recovered from a man between 18 and 35 years old with Graves' ophthalmopathy. CDR3: CATQTTGNTEAFF. CDR3 in DNA: TGTGCCACCCAGACAACCGGGAACACTGAAGCTTTCTTT.